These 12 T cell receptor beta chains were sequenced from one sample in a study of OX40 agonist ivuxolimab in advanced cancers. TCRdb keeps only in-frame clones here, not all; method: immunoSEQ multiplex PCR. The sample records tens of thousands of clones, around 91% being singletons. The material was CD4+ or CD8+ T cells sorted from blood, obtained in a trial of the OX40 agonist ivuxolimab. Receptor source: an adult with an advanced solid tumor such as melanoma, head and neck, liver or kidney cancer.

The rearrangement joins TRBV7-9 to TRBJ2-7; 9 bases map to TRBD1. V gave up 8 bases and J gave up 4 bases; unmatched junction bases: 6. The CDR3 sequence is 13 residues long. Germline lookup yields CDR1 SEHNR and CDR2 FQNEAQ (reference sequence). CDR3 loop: CASGGQGAYEQYF. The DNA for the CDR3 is TGTGCCAGCGGGGGACAGGGAGCATACGAGCAGTACTTC.

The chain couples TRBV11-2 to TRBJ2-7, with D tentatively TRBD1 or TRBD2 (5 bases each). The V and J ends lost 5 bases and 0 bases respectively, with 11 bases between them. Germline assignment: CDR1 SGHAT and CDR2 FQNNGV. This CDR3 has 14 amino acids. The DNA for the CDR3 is TGTGCCAGCAGCCTCGGGACCGACTCCTACGAGCAGTACTTC. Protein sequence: CASSLGTDSYEQYF. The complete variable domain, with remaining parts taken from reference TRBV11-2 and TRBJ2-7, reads EAGVAQSPRYKIIEKRQSVAFWCNPISGHATLYWYQQILGQGPKLLIQFQNNGVVDDSQLPKDRFSAERLKGVDSTLKIQPAKLEDSAVYLCASSLGTDSYEQYFGPGTRLTVT.

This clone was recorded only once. The CDR3 DNA reads as TGTGCCATTTCTGGGGTCCTGGGTGACTATGGCTACACCTTC. Protein product: CAISGVLGDYGYTF. J is TRBJ1-2 and V is TRBV28; D is undetermined. This CDR3 has 14 residues. CDR1 and CDR2 from the germline V gene are MDHEN and SYDVKM. V lost 10 bases to trimming and J lost 3 bases, with 18 bases between them.

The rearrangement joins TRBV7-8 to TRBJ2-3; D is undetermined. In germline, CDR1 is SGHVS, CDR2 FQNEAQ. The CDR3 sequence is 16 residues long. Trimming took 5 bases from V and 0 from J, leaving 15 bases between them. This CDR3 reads CASSPYGGSSTDTQYF. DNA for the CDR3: TGTGCCAGCAGCCCCTATGGTGGTTCTAGCACAGATACGCAGTATTTT.

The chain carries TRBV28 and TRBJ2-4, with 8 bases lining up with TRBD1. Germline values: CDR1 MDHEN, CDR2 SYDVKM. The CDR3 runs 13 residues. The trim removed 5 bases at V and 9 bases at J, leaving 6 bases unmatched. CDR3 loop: CASSPHGQGIQYF. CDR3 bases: TGTGCCAGCAGTCCACATGGACAGGGCATTCAGTACTTC.

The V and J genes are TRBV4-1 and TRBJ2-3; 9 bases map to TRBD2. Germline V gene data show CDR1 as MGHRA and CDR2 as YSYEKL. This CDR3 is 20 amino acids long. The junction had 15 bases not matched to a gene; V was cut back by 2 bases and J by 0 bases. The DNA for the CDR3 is TGCGCCAGCAGCCAACTATCCAGCGGGGGGCCTACTGCAAGCACAGATACGCAGTATTTT. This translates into CASSQLSSGGPTASTDTQYF.

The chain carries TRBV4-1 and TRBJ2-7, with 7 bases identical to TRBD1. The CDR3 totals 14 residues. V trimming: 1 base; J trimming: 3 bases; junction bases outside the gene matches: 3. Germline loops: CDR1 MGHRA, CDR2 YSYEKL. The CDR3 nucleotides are TGCGCCAGCAGCCAAGCCCGGGACAGCTACGAGCAGTACTTC. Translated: CASSQARDSYEQYF.

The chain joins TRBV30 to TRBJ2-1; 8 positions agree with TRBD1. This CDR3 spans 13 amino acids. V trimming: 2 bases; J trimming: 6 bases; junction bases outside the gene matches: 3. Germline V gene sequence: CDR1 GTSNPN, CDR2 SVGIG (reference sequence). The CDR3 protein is CAWSLDRVNEQFF. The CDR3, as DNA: TGTGCCTGGAGTTTGGACAGGGTCAATGAGCAGTTCTTC.

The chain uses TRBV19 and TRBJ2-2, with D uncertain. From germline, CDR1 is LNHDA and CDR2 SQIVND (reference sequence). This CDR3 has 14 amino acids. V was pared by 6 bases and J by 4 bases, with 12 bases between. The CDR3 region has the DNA TGTGCCAGTAGCCTCGTTTATGGCACCGGGGAGCTGTTTTTT. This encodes CASSLVYGTGELFF.

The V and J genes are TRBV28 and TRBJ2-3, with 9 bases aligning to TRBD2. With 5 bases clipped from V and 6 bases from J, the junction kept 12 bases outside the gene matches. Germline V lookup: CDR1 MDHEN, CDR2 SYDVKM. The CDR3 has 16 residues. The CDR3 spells CASSLGAGGPLDTQYF. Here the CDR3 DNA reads TGTGCCAGCAGTCTCGGGGCGGGAGGGCCGTTGGATACGCAGTATTTT.

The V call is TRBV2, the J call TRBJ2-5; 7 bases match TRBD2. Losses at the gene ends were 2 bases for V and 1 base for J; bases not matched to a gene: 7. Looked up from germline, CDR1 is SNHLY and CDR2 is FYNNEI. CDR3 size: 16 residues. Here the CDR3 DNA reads TGTGCCAGCAGTGAATACCAGAGCGGGGTCCAAGAGACCCAGTACTTC. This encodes CASSEYQSGVQETQYF. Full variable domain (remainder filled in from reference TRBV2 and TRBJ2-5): EPEVTQTPSHQVTQMGQEVILRCVPISNHLYFYWYRQILGQKVEFLVSFYNNEISEKSEIFDDQFSVERPDGSNFTLKIRSTKLEDSAMYFCASSEYQSGVQETQYFGPGTRLLVL.

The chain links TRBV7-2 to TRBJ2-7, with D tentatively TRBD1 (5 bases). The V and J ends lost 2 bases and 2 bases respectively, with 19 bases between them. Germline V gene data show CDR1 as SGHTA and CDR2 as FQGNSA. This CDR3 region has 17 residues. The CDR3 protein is CASSLPVQRTLAYEQYF. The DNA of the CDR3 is TGTGCCAGCAGCTTACCCGTTCAAAGGACACTCGCCTACGAGCAGTACTTC.